This TCR beta chain derives from a study of blood T cells in healthy people across ages. This clonotype was counted between two and nine times. It was with a sample-barcoded 5' primer and a J-beta primer mix that a second PCR of about 6 to 12 cycles was run. All cDNA molecules were each tagged by a template-switch adaptor with 12 random nucleotides. TCRdb processed the 5' RACE reads anew with MiXCR; each CDR3 protein has one entry. The sample lists roughly 1 million distinct CDR3 sequences, around 27% seen once, with less than 0.85% in the top ten. The CDR3 runs to 15 residues. Germline V lookup: CDR1 MNHEY, CDR2 SVGEGT. V was cut by 3 bases and J by 3 bases, with 15 bases left in between. These data were also filed under a second study, of T cells of mothers and their children. This second report adds: Samples were obtained from a few healthy Caucasian mothers and their six children. Within related and unrelated pairs, thymic selection shapes TCR recombination output in a similar way. Related mother and child pairs showed slightly greater overlap (not significant) than unrelated pairs did.

The TCR was taken from a girl aged 2 to 9 in good health. Input material: blood. This chain joins TRBV6-2 or TRBV6-3 and TRBJ2-7, with D perhaps TRBD1 or TRBD2 (5 bases each). The DNA for the CDR3 is TGTGCCAGCAGTTATTTAAGGGACCATGGCTACGAGCAGTACTTC. It translates to CASSYLRDHGYEQYF.